The sequence of this TCR beta chain was determined in a study of blood T cells in healthy people across ages. The authors ran a second PCR of roughly 6 to 11 cycles using a sample-barcoded 5' primer and a J-beta primer mix. One entry per CDR3 protein results from TCRdb running MiXCR on the 5' RACE reads. The table shows hundreds of thousands of distinct CDR3 sequences, with over 40% occurring only once. A single count supports this clonotype. Those donating, healthy Caucasian individuals from Russia, were aged roughly 6 to 100. Each sample yielded at least 6.5 million isolated PBMCs. Germline CDR1 SGDLS, CDR2 YYNGEE. V gave up 2 bases and J gave up 8 bases; unmatched junction bases: 8. This CDR3 is built from 14 residues.

The sample comprised blood. This TCR was sampled from a woman older than 75 in good health. The chain couples TRBV9 to TRBJ1-1, with 8 bases that match TRBD1. The DNA of the CDR3 is TGTGCCAGCAGCGTCGACAGGGGAACTGCCGAAGCTTTCTTT. It is translated as CASSVDRGTAEAFF.